This section outlines one TCR beta chain sequence together with its context. Its matching antigen is unknown. This CDR3 contains 16 residues. The germline V gene encodes CDR1 LNHDA and CDR2 SQIVND (reference sequence). Trimming took off 3 bases at V and 4 bases at J, with 16 bases between the two ends. This sample stems from a study of OX40 agonist ivuxolimab in advanced cancers. Study-level background: Ivuxolimab, an antibody that agonizes OX40 (CD134), was administered to the patients. Study conclusions and caveats: The antigen specificity of the peripheral T cells (those that were expanded) was not determined. Certain nonresponders likewise exhibited a low normalized T-cell clonal expansion.

Measured with immunoSEQ multiplex PCR; TCRdb has only the in-frame clones, and not every one. The sample carries under 20,000 clones, 83% recorded once. Exclusion applied to patients with autoimmune disease history or systemic immunosuppression. This clonotype was obtained from an adult with an advanced solid tumor such as melanoma, head and neck, liver or kidney cancer. This specimen was CD4+ or CD8+ T cells sorted from blood, taken in a trial of the OX40 agonist ivuxolimab. The chain joins TRBV19 to TRBJ2-1; the D gene is possibly TRBD1 (8 bases). The CDR3 DNA is TGTGCCAGTAGTATTGGGGGGGGACAGGCATACAATGAGCAGTTCTTC. This encodes CASSIGGGQAYNEQFF.